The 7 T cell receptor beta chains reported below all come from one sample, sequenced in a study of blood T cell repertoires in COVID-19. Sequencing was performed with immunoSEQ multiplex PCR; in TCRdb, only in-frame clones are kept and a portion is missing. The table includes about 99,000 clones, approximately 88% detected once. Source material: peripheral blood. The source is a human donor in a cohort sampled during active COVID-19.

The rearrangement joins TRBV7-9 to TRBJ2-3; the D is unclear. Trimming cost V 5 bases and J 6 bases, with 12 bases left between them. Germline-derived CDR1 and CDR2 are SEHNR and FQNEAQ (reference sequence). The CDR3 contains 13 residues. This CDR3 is CASSLPPVDTQYF. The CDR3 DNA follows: TGTGCCAGCAGCCTTCCCCCTGTGGATACGCAGTATTTT.

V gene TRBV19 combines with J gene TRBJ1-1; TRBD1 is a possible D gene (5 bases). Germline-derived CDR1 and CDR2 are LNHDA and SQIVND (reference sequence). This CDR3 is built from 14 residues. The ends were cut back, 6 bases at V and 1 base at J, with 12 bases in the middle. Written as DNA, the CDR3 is TGTGCCAGTAGCCCCCCAGGGTCGAACACTGAAGCTTTCTTT. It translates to CASSPPGSNTEAFF.

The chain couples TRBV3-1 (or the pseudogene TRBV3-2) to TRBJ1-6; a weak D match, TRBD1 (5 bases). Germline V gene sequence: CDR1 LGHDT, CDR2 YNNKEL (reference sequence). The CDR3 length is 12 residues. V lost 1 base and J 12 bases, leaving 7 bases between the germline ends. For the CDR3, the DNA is TGTGCCAGCAGCCAAGTACAGGAACCCCTCCACTTT. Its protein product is CASSQVQEPLHF.

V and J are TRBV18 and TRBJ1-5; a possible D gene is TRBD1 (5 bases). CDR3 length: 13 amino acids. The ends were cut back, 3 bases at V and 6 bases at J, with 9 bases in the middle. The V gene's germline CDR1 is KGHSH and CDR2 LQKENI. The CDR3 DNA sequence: TGTGCCAGCTCACCGGGGGGGTTTCAGCCCCAGCATTTT. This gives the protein CASSPGGFQPQHF.

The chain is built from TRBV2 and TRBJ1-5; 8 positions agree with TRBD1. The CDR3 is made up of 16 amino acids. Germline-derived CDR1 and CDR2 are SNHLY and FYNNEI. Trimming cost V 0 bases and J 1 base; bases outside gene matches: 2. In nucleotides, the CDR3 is TGTGCCAGCAGTGAAGCTAACAGGGGGAGCAATCAGCCCCAGCATTTT. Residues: CASSEANRGSNQPQHF. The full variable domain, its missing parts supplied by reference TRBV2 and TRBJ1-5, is EPEVTQTPSHQVTQMGQEVILRCVPISNHLYFYWYRQILGQKVEFLVSFYNNEISEKSEIFDDQFSVERPDGSNFTLKIRSTKLEDSAMYFCASSEANRGSNQPQHFGDGTRLSIL.

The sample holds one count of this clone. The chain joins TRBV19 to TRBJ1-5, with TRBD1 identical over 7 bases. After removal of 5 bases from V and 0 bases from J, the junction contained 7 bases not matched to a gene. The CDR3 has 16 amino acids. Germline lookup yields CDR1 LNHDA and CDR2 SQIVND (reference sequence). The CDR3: CASSYTGAGSNQPQHF. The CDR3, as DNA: TGTGCCAGTAGTTATACAGGGGCGGGTAGCAATCAGCCCCAGCATTTT.

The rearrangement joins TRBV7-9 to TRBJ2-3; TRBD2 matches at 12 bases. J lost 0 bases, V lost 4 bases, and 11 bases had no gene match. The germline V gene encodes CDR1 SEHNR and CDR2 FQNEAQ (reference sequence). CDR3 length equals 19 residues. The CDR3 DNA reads TGTGCCAGCAGCTCCACCCTCGGACTAGCGGGGTTTAGCACAGATACGCAGTATTTT. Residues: CASSSTLGLAGFSTDTQYF.